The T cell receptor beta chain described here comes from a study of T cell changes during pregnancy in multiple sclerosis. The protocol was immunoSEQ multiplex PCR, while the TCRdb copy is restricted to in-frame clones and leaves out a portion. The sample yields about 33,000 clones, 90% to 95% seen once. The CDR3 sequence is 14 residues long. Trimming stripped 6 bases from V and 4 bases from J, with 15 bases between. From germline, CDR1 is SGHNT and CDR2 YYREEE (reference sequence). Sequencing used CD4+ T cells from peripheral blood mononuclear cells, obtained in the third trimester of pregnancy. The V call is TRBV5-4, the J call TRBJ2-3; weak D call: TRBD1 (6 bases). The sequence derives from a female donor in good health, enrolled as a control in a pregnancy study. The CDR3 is CASTLRGSADTQYF. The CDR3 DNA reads TGTGCCAGCACCCTGAGGGGGTCCGCAGATACGCAGTATTTT.